Below are 7 T cell receptor beta chains sequenced from a single sample in a study of blood T cell repertoires in COVID-19. Data came from immunoSEQ multiplex PCR; TCRdb stores just in-frame clones and leaves some out. This table has 120,000 or so clones, about 80% appearing once. Material: peripheral blood. The receptors derive from a man aged 60 to 69 with acute or convalescent COVID-19.

This clone was found a few times. This chain connects TRBV27 to TRBJ1-1; 7 bases fit TRBD1. Trimming took 4 bases from V and 0 from J; bases not matched to a gene: 5. The germline CDR1 and CDR2 sequences are MNHEY and SMNVEV (reference sequence). The CDR3 spans 15 residues. This chain's CDR3 is CASSSMTGLNTEAFF. The CDR3 region has the DNA TGTGCCAGCAGTTCGATGACAGGGTTGAACACTGAAGCTTTCTTT.

About this clone: The identical CDR3 is also encoded by other nucleotide sequences in the sample. This sequence joins TRBV11-2 and TRBJ2-3; D remains ambiguous. Trimming took off 0 bases at V and 2 bases at J, with 3 bases between the two ends. Germline V gene lookup returns CDR1 SGHAT and CDR2 FQNNGV. The CDR3 consists of 13 residues. CDR3: CASSLDLTDTQYF. CDR3 nucleotides: TGTGCCAGCAGCTTAGACCTCACAGATACGCAGTATTTT. The whole variable domain, remainder taken from reference TRBV11-2 and TRBJ2-3, is EAGVAQSPRYKIIEKRQSVAFWCNPISGHATLYWYQQILGQGPKLLIQFQNNGVVDDSQLPKDRFSAERLKGVDSTLKIQPAKLEDSAVYLCASSLDLTDTQYFGPGTRLTVL.

The chain links TRBV29-1 to TRBJ2-2; 9 nucleotides agree with TRBD1. Germline values: CDR1 SQVTM, CDR2 ANQGSEA. There are 14 residues in the CDR3. J was trimmed by 4 bases and V by 7 bases; bases with no gene match: 7. The CDR3 nucleotides are TGCAGCGCGGACAGGGGTGCTGGCACCGGGGAGCTGTTTTTT. Translated, it gives CSADRGAGTGELFF.

The gene calls are TRBV2 and TRBJ1-2; tentative D call: TRBD1 (5 bases). Deletions cut 5 bases from V and 4 bases from J, with 17 bases between. The length of the CDR3 is 15 residues. Looked up from germline, CDR1 is SNHLY and CDR2 is FYNNEI. The CDR3 nucleotides are TGTGCCAGCAGTAACTACCTGAGGACAACCTATGGCTACACCTTC. Translating gives CASSNYLRTTYGYTF.

The chain recombines TRBV19 with TRBJ2-1; TRBD2 matches at 10 bases. This CDR3 has 18 residues. The V gene end was trimmed by 8 bases and the J gene end by 5 bases; junction bases not matched to a gene: 18. Germline values: CDR1 LNHDA, CDR2 SQIVND (reference sequence). The CDR3 DNA follows: TGTGCCAGTGGCAGACAGGGTGGGCTAGCGGGAGTGCACAATGAGCAGTTCTTC. Amino acids: CASGRQGGLAGVHNEQFF.

V and J are TRBV5-4 and TRBJ2-1, with a possible D match to TRBD1 (6 bases). The CDR3 is 15 amino acids. Trimming shortened V by 4 bases and J by 6 bases, and 17 bases separated the two germline ends. CDR1 and CDR2 (germline): SGHNT, YYREEE (reference sequence). The CDR3 region has the DNA TGTGCCAGCAGCCCGACAGGAGCCTACATCAATGAGCAGTTCTTC. It yields the protein CASSPTGAYINEQFF.

V usage is TRBV20-1 and J usage is TRBJ1-2, with TRBD1 as a possible D gene (6 bases). CDR3 size: 11 residues. V gave up 3 bases and J gave up 8 bases, with 10 bases separating them. Germline-derived CDR1 and CDR2 are DFQATT and SNEGSKA (reference sequence). The CDR3 sequence: CSARKDSGYTF. The CDR3 region has the DNA TGCAGTGCTAGGAAGGACAGCGGCTACACCTTC.